This T cell receptor (beta chain) was captured by sequencing in a study of T cells after yellow fever vaccination. With 6 bases removed from V and 0 bases from J, the gap between germline ends came to 16 bases. CDR3 size: 16 residues. TCRdb called the 5' RACE reads again in MiXCR, with one record for every CDR3 protein. The sample consists of some 320,000 distinct CDR3 sequences, approximately 4% of them appearing once. The clonotype comes from a man in his late teens or twenties who received the YFV17D yellow fever vaccine. The material sequenced was PBMCs, taken 15 days after the yellow fever booster vaccination. The J gene is TRBJ2-3, the V gene TRBV12-3 or TRBV12-4, with a weak D call TRBD2 (6 bases). This CDR3 reads CASRPDFGRSTDTQYF. The CDR3 DNA sequence: TGTGCCAGCAGACCCGACTTTGGGAGGAGCACAGATACGCAGTATTTT.